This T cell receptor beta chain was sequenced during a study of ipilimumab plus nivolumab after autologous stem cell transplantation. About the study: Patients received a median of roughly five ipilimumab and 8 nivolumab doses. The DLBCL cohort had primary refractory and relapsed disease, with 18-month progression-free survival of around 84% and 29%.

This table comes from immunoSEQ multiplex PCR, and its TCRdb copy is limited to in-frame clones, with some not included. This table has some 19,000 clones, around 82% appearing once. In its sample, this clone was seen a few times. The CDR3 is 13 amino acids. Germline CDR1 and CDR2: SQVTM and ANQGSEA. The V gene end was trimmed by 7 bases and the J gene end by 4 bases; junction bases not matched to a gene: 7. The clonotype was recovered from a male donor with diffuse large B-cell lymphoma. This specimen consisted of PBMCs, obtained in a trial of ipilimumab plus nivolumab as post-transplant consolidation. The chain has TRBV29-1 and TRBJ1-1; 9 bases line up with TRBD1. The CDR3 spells CSAYRGLSTEAFF. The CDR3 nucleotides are TGCAGCGCTTACAGGGGGCTGAGCACTGAAGCTTTCTTT.